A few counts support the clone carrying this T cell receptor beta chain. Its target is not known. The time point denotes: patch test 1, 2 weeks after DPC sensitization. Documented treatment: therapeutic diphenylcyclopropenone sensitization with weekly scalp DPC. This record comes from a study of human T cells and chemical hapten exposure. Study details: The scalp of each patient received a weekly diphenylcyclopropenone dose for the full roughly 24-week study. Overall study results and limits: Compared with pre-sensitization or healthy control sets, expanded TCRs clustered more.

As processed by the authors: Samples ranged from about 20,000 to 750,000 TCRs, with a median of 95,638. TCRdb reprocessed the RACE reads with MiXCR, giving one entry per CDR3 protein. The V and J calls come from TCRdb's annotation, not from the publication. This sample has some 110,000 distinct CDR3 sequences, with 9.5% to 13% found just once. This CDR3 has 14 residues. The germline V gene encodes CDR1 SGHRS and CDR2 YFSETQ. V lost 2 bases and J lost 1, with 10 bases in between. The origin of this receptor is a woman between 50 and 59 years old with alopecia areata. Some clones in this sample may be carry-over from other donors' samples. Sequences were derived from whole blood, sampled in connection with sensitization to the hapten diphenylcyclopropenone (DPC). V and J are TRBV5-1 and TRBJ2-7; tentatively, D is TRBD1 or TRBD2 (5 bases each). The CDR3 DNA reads TGCGCCAGCAGCTTAGGGACGGAATCCTACGAGCAGTACTTC. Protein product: CASSLGTESYEQYF. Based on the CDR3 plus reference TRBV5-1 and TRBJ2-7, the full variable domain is KAGVTQTPRYLIKTRGQQVTLSCSPISGHRSVSWYQQTPGQGLQFLFEYFSETQRNKGNFPGRFSGRQFSNSRSEMNVSTLELGDSALYLCASSLGTESYEQYFGPGTRLTVT.